What follows are 3 T cell receptor beta chains derived from one specimen sequenced in a study of long-term antiretroviral therapy in people with HIV. It was version v3.0 of the immunoSEQ assay that was run at survey level. Produced via immunoSEQ multiplex PCR; TCRdb's table is partial and in-frame only. The table shows approximately 22,000 clones, with about 86% occurring only once. Sample: unsorted PBMCs, taken 1.3 years after starting antiretroviral therapy. The receptors here all came from a man in his sixties with HIV.

This clone is termed medium-sized. This rearrangement joins TRBV15 to TRBJ1-2, with D uncertain. CDR1 and CDR2 (germline): LNHNV, YYDKDF (reference sequence). CDR3 length: 14 residues. V was clipped by 0 bases and J by 8 bases, with 13 bases between them. The CDR3 is CATSRDRQTPGYTF. The DNA of the CDR3 is TGTGCCACCAGCAGAGATCGGCAAACCCCCGGCTACACCTTC. Complete variable domain (other parts from reference TRBV15 and TRBJ1-2): DAMVIQNPRYQVTQFGKPVTLSCSQTLNHNVMYWYQQKSSQAPKLLFHYYDKDFNNEADTPDNFQSRRPNTSFCFLDIRSPGLGDTAMYLCATSRDRQTPGYTFGSGTRLTVV.

The chain employs TRBV7-2 and TRBJ1-3, with no clear D. The germline V gene encodes CDR1 SGHTA and CDR2 FQGNSA. The CDR3 covers 14 residues. V was trimmed by 2 bases and J by 2 bases, leaving 7 bases between them. The CDR3 sequence: CASSLQIAGNTIYF. In nucleotides, the CDR3 is TGTGCCAGCAGCTTACAGATAGCTGGAAACACCATATATTTT.

V and J are TRBV27 and TRBJ2-7; 9 bases line up with TRBD1. The germline gives CDR1 MNHEY, CDR2 SMNVEV (reference sequence). This CDR3 comprises 19 residues. V was pared by 5 bases and J by 3 bases, with 20 bases of the junction left unmatched. The DNA of the CDR3 is TGTGCCAGCAGTGGAGGTCCCGGGACAGGGACGCTGGGGATCTACGAGCAGTACTTC. Protein: CASSGGPGTGTLGIYEQYF.